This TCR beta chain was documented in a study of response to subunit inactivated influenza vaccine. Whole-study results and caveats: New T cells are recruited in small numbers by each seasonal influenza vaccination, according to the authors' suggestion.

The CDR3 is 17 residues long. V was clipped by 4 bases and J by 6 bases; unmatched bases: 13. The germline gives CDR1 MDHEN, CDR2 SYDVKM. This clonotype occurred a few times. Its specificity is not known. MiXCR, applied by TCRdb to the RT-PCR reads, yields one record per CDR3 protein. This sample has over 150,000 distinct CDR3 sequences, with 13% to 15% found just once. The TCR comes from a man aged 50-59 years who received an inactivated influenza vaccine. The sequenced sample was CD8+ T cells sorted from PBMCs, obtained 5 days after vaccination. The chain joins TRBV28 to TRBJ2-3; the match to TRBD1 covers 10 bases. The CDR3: CASSWPGTGEKRDTQYF. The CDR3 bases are TGTGCCAGCAGTTGGCCCGGGACAGGGGAGAAGAGGGATACGCAGTATTTT.